These 27 T cell receptor beta chains were sequenced from one sample in a study of shared clonotypes between healthy human individuals. Data came from immunoSEQ multiplex PCR; TCRdb stores just in-frame clones and leaves some out. Here the sample spans around 1,100,000 clones, approximately 80% being singletons. The source material was memory CD4+ T cells from PBMCs. Regarding subset: CD45RA-negative fraction. The receptors were gathered from a young man in good health. Some clones in this sample may be carry-over from other donors' samples.

This CDR3 is CASSQLAGDYNEQFF. The CDR3 DNA reads TGCGCCAGCAGCCAACTAGCGGGAGACTACAATGAGCAGTTCTTC. The chain couples TRBV4-3 to TRBJ2-1, with 10 positions matching TRBD2. This CDR3 has 15 residues. V dropped 2 bases and J dropped 3; count of bases not matched to a gene: 1. Germline-derived CDR1 and CDR2 are LGHNA and YSLEER.

DNA for the CDR3: TGTGCCAGCAGCCCGGGACAGAAGAAAGAGACCCAGTACTTC. Protein: CASSPGQKKETQYF. The J gene is TRBJ2-5, the V gene TRBV11-2, with TRBD1 matching 7 bases. V shed 5 bases, J shed 3 bases, and the junction held 6 bases outside the gene matches. CDR3 length: 14 residues. Per germline, CDR1 SGHAT and CDR2 FQNNGV.

The chain combines TRBV11-3 with TRBJ2-7; the D is unclear. With 5 bases removed from V and 6 bases from J, the gap between germline ends came to 14 bases. The CDR3 is made up of 13 amino acids. The V gene's germline CDR1 is SGHNT and CDR2 YENEEA. The CDR3: CASSPGPAGEQYF. The CDR3 bases are TGTGCCAGCAGCCCCGGACCTGCTGGCGAGCAGTACTTC.

The chain carries TRBV6-6 and TRBJ1-1; D is ambiguous. V was trimmed by 5 bases and J by 6 bases, leaving 13 bases between them. The CDR3 runs to 13 residues. Germline loops: CDR1 MNHNY, CDR2 SVGAGI (reference sequence). DNA for the CDR3: TGTGCCAGCAGTCACGTATCAGTTGCTGAAGCTTTCTTT. Its translation: CASSHVSVAEAFF.

This chain links TRBV28 with TRBJ1-5; D perhaps matches TRBD1 (5 bases). The CDR3 is made up of 16 amino acids. The germline V gene encodes CDR1 MDHEN and CDR2 SYDVKM. V was cut by 3 bases and J by 0 bases, with 12 bases left in between. CDR3: CASSFWGDSSNQPQHF. The CDR3, as DNA: TGTGCCAGCAGTTTTTGGGGGGATTCTAGCAATCAGCCCCAGCATTTT.

The chain has TRBV6-5 and TRBJ2-3, with 8 bases aligning to TRBD2. Trimming at V came to 5 bases and at J to 5 bases, leaving 6 bases not matched to a gene. Germline assignment: CDR1 MNHEY and CDR2 SVGAGI. The CDR3 sequence is 14 residues long. As DNA, the CDR3 is TGTGCCAGCAGTCTCCGGGGGGGGTTAGATACGCAGTATTTT. Its protein product is CASSLRGGLDTQYF.

A few counts support this clone. The rearrangement joins TRBV6-1 to TRBJ1-5, with D tentatively TRBD1 (6 bases). Germline V CDR1 and CDR2: MNHNS, SASEGT. CDR3 length equals 15 residues. Deletions cut 7 bases from V and 2 bases from J, with 15 bases between. The CDR3 loop is CASTRRGEGNQPQHF. The CDR3 coding sequence is TGTGCCAGCACCCGAAGGGGGGAAGGCAATCAGCCCCAGCATTTT.

This clone was counted only a few times. The chain couples TRBV5-6 to TRBJ2-7; D gene unclear. Germline values: CDR1 SGHDT, CDR2 YYEEEE. This CDR3 comprises 13 residues. V was clipped by 4 bases and J by 2 bases, with 10 bases between them. The CDR3 region is CASSPGPTYEQYF. The CDR3 DNA sequence: TGTGCCAGCAGCCCCGGTCCCACCTACGAGCAGTACTTC.

The count of this clone is one. CDR3 region: CASSLEGGRYNEQFF. The CDR3, as DNA: TGTGCCAGCAGCTTAGAAGGCGGGAGGTACAATGAGCAGTTCTTC. The rearrangement uses TRBV7-2 and TRBJ2-1; TRBD2 agrees at 8 bases. The CDR3 extends over 15 amino acids. The V gene's germline CDR1 is SGHTA and CDR2 FQGNSA. The ends lost 1 base at V and 4 bases at J; junction bases unmatched: 3.

The chain's CDR3 is CASSWARATQYF. As DNA, the CDR3 is TGTGCCAGCAGCTGGGCCCGGGCGACCCAGTACTTC. The V gene is TRBV11-2, the J gene TRBJ2-5; D call uncertain. V gave up 4 bases and J gave up 7 bases, with 10 bases separating them. The CDR3 has 12 residues. Germline lookup yields CDR1 SGHAT and CDR2 FQNNGV.

This chain uses TRBV29-1 with TRBJ1-5; TRBD1 matches at 7 bases. Germline CDR1 and CDR2: SQVTM and ANQGSEA. CDR3 length: 14 amino acids. Unmatched junction bases numbered 12, after V lost 7 bases and J lost 6 bases. The CDR3 here is CSDRGLSLGQPQHF. The CDR3 nucleotides are TGCAGCGATAGGGGGCTCAGTTTAGGTCAGCCCCAGCATTTT.

The sample holds many counts of this clone. The same CDR3 can be traced to other DNA sequences in this sample. This chain connects TRBV20-1 to TRBJ2-3; D is unresolved. V was clipped by 5 bases and J by 4 bases, with 7 bases between them. This CDR3 is built from 11 residues. CDR1 and CDR2 (germline): DFQATT, SNEGSKA (reference sequence). CDR3 sequence (DNA): TGCAGTGCTTATCATGCAGATACGCAGTATTTT. This codes for CSAYHADTQYF.

This sequence joins TRBV28 and TRBJ2-4; no reliable D call. V gave up 7 bases and J gave up 0 bases, with 13 bases separating them. The CDR3 extends over 15 amino acids. Germline CDR1 reads MDHEN; CDR2 reads SYDVKM. The CDR3 sequence: CASKVGSLAKNIQYF. Written as DNA, the CDR3 is TGTGCCAGCAAGGTGGGCTCTCTAGCCAAAAACATTCAGTACTTC. Variable domain in full (rest from reference TRBV28 and TRBJ2-4): DVKVTQSSRYLVKRTGEKVFLECVQDMDHENMFWYRQDPGLGLRLIYFSYDVKMKEKGDIPEGYSVSREKKERFSLILESASTNQTSMYLCASKVGSLAKNIQYFGAGTRLSVL.

This clone has more than one count but fewer than ten. The J gene is TRBJ2-1, the V gene TRBV5-4, with D perhaps TRBD1 (6 bases). Trimming removed 0 bases from V and 10 bases from J, with 23 bases in between. Looked up from germline, CDR1 is SGHNT and CDR2 is YYREEE (reference sequence). The length of the CDR3 is 17 residues. CDR3 in DNA: TGTGCCAGCAGCTTGGATAGTCGACAGGTGGCGTTCGGAGAGCAGTTCTTC. Its protein is CASSLDSRQVAFGEQFF.

V usage is TRBV5-1 and J usage is TRBJ2-5, with D possibly matching TRBD2 (6 bases). The CDR3 sequence is 14 residues long. V lost 4 bases and J lost 5, with 15 bases in between. Germline loops: CDR1 SGHRS, CDR2 YFSETQ. CDR3 sequence (DNA): TGCGCCAGCAGCCAGGGACCGGAGGGGGAGACCCAGTACTTC. Its protein product is CASSQGPEGETQYF.

V usage is TRBV5-4 and J usage is TRBJ2-7; a weak D match, TRBD2 (5 bases). Trimming cost V 5 bases and J 0 bases, with 15 bases left between them. Germline V gene lookup returns CDR1 SGHNT and CDR2 YYREEE (reference sequence). CDR3 length: 15 amino acids. CDR3 sequence reads: CASSPRRERSYEQYF. The CDR3 DNA reads TGTGCCAGCAGTCCGAGACGGGAACGCTCCTACGAGCAGTACTTC.

This clone was counted a few times. The chain carries TRBV10-3 and TRBJ1-1; 10 nucleotides align to TRBD1. CDR1 and CDR2 from the germline V gene are ENHRY and SYGVKD. The length of the CDR3 is 13 residues. Losses at the gene ends were 6 bases for V and 2 bases for J; bases not matched to a gene: 0. CDR3 region: CAIRTGGNTEAFF. CDR3 DNA sequence: TGTGCCATCAGGACAGGGGGCAACACTGAAGCTTTCTTT.

V gene TRBV19 combines with J gene TRBJ2-7, with a tentative D call TRBD1 (6 bases). The CDR3 has 14 amino acids. Trimming pared 2 bases from V and 2 bases from J, leaving 10 bases between. Germline V gene lookup returns CDR1 LNHDA and CDR2 SQIVND (reference sequence). The chain's CDR3 is CASSIRSGAYEQYF. The DNA of the CDR3 is TGTGCCAGTAGTATACGGTCAGGGGCCTACGAGCAGTACTTC.

This sequence joins TRBV10-3 and TRBJ2-1; the D gene is possibly TRBD1 (5 bases). V was clipped by 3 bases and J by 8 bases, with 11 bases between them. CDR1 is ENHRY, CDR2 SYGVKD, per germline. CDR3 size: 13 residues. CDR3 sequence (DNA): TGTGCCATCAGTGAAGGGGTTGTGGATGAGCAGTTCTTC. It translates to CAISEGVVDEQFF.

DNA of the CDR3: TGTGCCAGCAGGCCACTGAACAAGCGTTATAGCAATCAGCCCCAGCATTTT. As protein: CASRPLNKRYSNQPQHF. This sequence joins TRBV28 and TRBJ1-5; no definite D call. Trimming took off 6 bases at V and 0 bases at J, with 18 bases between the two ends. The CDR3 runs 17 residues. Germline-derived CDR1 and CDR2 are MDHEN and SYDVKM.

In its sample, this clone was seen a few times. This may be a read error, as it is one base from a much larger clone. The sample contains more than one DNA sequence encoding this CDR3. As DNA, the CDR3 is TGTGCCAGCAGCTTACACATGAACACTGAAGCTTTCTTT. It encodes CASSLHMNTEAFF. J is TRBJ1-1 and V is TRBV7-3; D call uncertain. The CDR3 sequence is 13 residues long. Trimming stripped 2 bases from V and 0 bases from J, with 4 bases between. CDR1 and CDR2 (germline): SGHTA, FQGTGA.

The V call is TRBV11-3, the J call TRBJ2-1, with 7 bases matching TRBD2. CDR1 is SGHNT, CDR2 YENEEA, per germline. The CDR3 covers 16 residues. J lost 0 bases, V lost 4 bases, and 6 bases had no gene match. The CDR3 protein is CASSSDRGGSYNEQFF. The CDR3 nucleotides read TGTGCCAGCAGCTCCGACCGCGGGGGCTCCTACAATGAGCAGTTCTTC.

The chain uses TRBV7-2 and TRBJ2-1, with TRBD2 matching 13 bases. Losses at the gene ends were 11 bases for V and 3 bases for J; bases not matched to a gene: 7. Germline values: CDR1 SGHTA, CDR2 FQGNSA. The CDR3 extends over 15 amino acids. CDR3 region: CASTSGRAIYNEQFF. For the CDR3, the DNA is TGTGCCTCTACTAGCGGGAGGGCTATCTACAATGAGCAGTTCTTC.

The chain combines TRBV9 with TRBJ2-1; 8 bases match TRBD2. V gave up 2 bases and J gave up 2 bases; unmatched junction bases: 3. CDR3 length: 15 amino acids. Germline V gene sequence: CDR1 SGDLS, CDR2 YYNGEE. CDR3 bases: TGTGCCAGCAGCGTTACGGGAGGGCCCTACAATGAGCAGTTCTTC. Protein: CASSVTGGPYNEQFF. Together with reference TRBV9 and TRBJ2-1, the CDR3 gives the full variable domain: DSGVTQTPKHLITATGQRVTLRCSPRSGDLSVYWYQQSLDQGLQFLIQYYNGEERAKGNILERFSAQQFPDLHSELNLSSLELGDSALYFCASSVTGGPYNEQFFGPGTRLTVL.

CDR3 residues: CASSHRQGDEQYF. CDR3 coding DNA: TGTGCCAGCAGCCACAGGCAGGGGGACGAGCAGTACTTC. V usage is TRBV11-2 and J usage is TRBJ2-7, with 7 bases matching TRBD1. Germline V gene sequence: CDR1 SGHAT, CDR2 FQNNGV. The CDR3 extends over 13 amino acids. V gave up 5 bases and J gave up 5 bases; unmatched junction bases: 6.

The sample holds one count of this clone. Other nucleotide sequences from this sample produce the same CDR3. The chain combines TRBV28 with TRBJ2-7; D remains unclear. V gave up 8 bases and J gave up 1 base, with 3 bases separating them. Germline V gene data show CDR1 as MDHEN and CDR2 as SYDVKM. CDR3 size: 10 residues. The CDR3 region has the DNA TGTGCCAGCGGATCCTACGAGCAGTACTTC. Its translation: CASGSYEQYF.

This chain links TRBV4-3 with TRBJ2-1; D remains ambiguous. Germline loops: CDR1 LGHNA, CDR2 YSLEER. Trimming took off 3 bases at V and 0 bases at J, with 9 bases between the two ends. The CDR3 consists of 15 residues. This CDR3 reads CASSQDTSSYNEQFF. The CDR3 DNA reads as TGCGCCAGCAGCCAGGATACAAGCTCCTACAATGAGCAGTTCTTC.